The 4 T cell receptor beta chains presented below share a single source sample, sequenced in a study of CD8 T cells in Susac syndrome. Roughly 0.5 to 1 ug RNA was reverse transcribed with random hexamers. Each CDR3 protein is one row after TCRdb ran MiXCR on the immunoSEQ multiplex PCR reads. The sample yields 55,000 to 70,000 distinct CDR3 sequences, roughly 94% seen once. Material: CD8+ T cells from PBMCs. These TCRs come from a human donor in good health.

This clonotype occurred a few times. The genes are TRBV24-1 and TRBJ2-3; D is unresolved. CDR1 KGHDR and CDR2 SFDVKD come from the germline V gene. V was shortened by 0 bases and J by 0 bases, with 12 bases between the two germline ends. This CDR3 contains 17 residues. CDR3 coding DNA: TGTGCCACCAGTGATTTGCCCATCCCTACAAGCACAGATACGCAGTATTTT. It is translated as CATSDLPIPTSTDTQYF.

V usage is TRBV2 and J usage is TRBJ2-7; TRBD1 might be the D (6 bases). This CDR3 has 15 residues. Germline V gene data show CDR1 as SNHLY and CDR2 as FYNNEI. V was pared by 3 bases and J by 2 bases, with 14 bases between. Written as DNA, the CDR3 is TGTGCCAGCAGTGAGCCCCGACAGGCCCCCTACGAGCAGTACTTC. Protein product: CASSEPRQAPYEQYF.

This chain connects TRBV4-1 to TRBJ2-5; D remains unclear. Trimming took 2 bases from V and 3 from J, leaving 4 bases between them. The CDR3 extends over 12 amino acids. In germline, CDR1 is MGHRA, CDR2 YSYEKL. The CDR3 is CASSQLEETQYF. The CDR3 DNA reads TGCGCCAGCAGCCAACTAGAAGAGACCCAGTACTTC.

The CDR3 is CASSPTRTGGMETQYF. DNA of the CDR3: TGTGCCAGCAGCCCGACTCGGACAGGGGGCATGGAGACCCAGTACTTC. The chain couples TRBV7-9 to TRBJ2-5, with 11 bases that match TRBD1. There are 16 residues in the CDR3. The trim removed 5 bases at V and 5 bases at J, leaving 10 bases unmatched. CDR1 is SEHNR and CDR2 is FQNEAQ in the germline V gene (reference sequence).